The entry below describes one T cell receptor (beta chain). The sample is drawn from a study of PD-1 blockade in classical Hodgkin lymphoma. The germline V gene encodes CDR1 LNHDA and CDR2 SQIVND (reference sequence). V was clipped by 5 bases and J by 0 bases; unmatched bases: 3. CDR3 length: 15 amino acids. The method was immunoSEQ multiplex PCR; TCRdb's version includes in-frame clones alone and lacks a portion of them. Of 100,000 or so clones listed, under 95% are singletons. As to time point: cycle 4 day 1 (C4D1), after 5 to 7 weeks of nivolumab. Relapses following autologous stem cell transplantation were seen in all patients, with brentuximab vedotin exposure varying.

The genes are TRBV19 and TRBJ2-1; 8 positions match TRBD2. The sample consisted of peripheral blood mononuclear cells (PBMCs), taken before the fourth cycle of nivolumab. The clonotype comes from a human donor with classical Hodgkin lymphoma. Here the CDR3 reads CASSVSGASYNEQFF. The CDR3 DNA follows: TGTGCCAGTAGTGTTAGCGGGGCCTCCTACAATGAGCAGTTCTTC.